This TCR beta chain was captured by sequencing in a study of CD8+CD57+ T cells in acquired aplastic anemia. Points from the study as a whole: Statistical testing detected no significant gap in CD8+ Simpson's diversity between patients and controls.

Genomic DNA served as template for TCR beta VDJ and CDR3 profiling. TCRdb re-called the reads with MiXCR, one entry per CDR3 protein. This table holds hundreds of thousands of distinct CDR3 sequences, around 45% found once. This CDR3 contains 11 residues. Looked up from germline, CDR1 is SGHTA and CDR2 is FQGNSA. V was cut by 10 bases and J by 5 bases, with 9 bases left in between. CD8+CD57+ cell expansion, shown by flow cytometry, had occurred in the patients selected for sequencing. As a group, the patients uniformly had severe acquired aplastic anemia. In its sample, this clonotype was seen many times. Its target is unknown.

V usage is TRBV7-2 and J usage is TRBJ2-1, with D possibly TRBD2 on 6 matching bases. The clonotype was recovered from a human donor with aplastic anemia. Specimen: sorted CD4+, CD8+, or CD8+CD57+ T cells (not recorded which) from PBMCs. Written as DNA, the CDR3 is TGTGCCACGGGGGAACACAATGAGCAGTTCTTC. It is translated as CATGEHNEQFF.